A selection of T cell receptor beta chains follows, all from one sample in a study of shared T cell receptors in the human thymus. Data came from immunoSEQ multiplex PCR; TCRdb stores just in-frame clones and leaves some out. The sample consists of 600,000 to 900,000 clones, 70% to 90% of them appearing once. These data were likewise used in another study, on human thymus T cells.

The sequenced sample was thymocytes. These receptor sequences come from a girl under three years old with a congenital heart defect. Each CDR3 is given with its conserved first and last residue. Fields, in order: D gene, clone size, V gene, J gene, CDR3 protein, CDR3 DNA. D genes are given only for firm matches. Only part of the rows carry a size: once, few, many, or a class if the clone is expanded.

D gene: -
clone size: -
V gene: TRBV5-4
J gene: TRBJ1-6
CDR3 protein: CASSPHLGQKNSPLHF
CDR3 DNA: TGTGCCAGCAGCCCTCACCTTGGACAGAAGAATTCACCCCTCCACTTT

D gene: TRBD2
clone size: -
V gene: TRBV4-1
J gene: TRBJ2-1
CDR3 protein: CASSQVATSGVPLSYNEQFF
CDR3 DNA: TGCGCCAGCAGCCAAGTAGCGACTAGCGGGGTCCCGCTCTCCTACAATGAGCAGTTCTTC

D gene: TRBD1
clone size: -
V gene: TRBV11-2
J gene: TRBJ2-7
CDR3 protein: CASSRRGSGTASYEQYF
CDR3 DNA: TGTGCCAGCAGTCGTAGGGGCTCCGGGACAGCCTCCTACGAGCAGTACTTC

D gene: TRBD1
clone size: -
V gene: TRBV7-2
J gene: TRBJ2-7
CDR3 protein: CASSLVTGGTPYEQYF
CDR3 DNA: TGTGCCAGCAGCTTAGTCACAGGGGGCACACCCTACGAGCAGTACTTC

D gene: -
clone size: -
V gene: TRBV25-1
J gene: TRBJ1-2
CDR3 protein: CASMAGYGYTF
CDR3 DNA: TGTGCCAGCATGGCGGGCTATGGCTACACCTTC

D gene: -
clone size: -
V gene: TRBV9
J gene: TRBJ1-2
CDR3 protein: CASRGPRAGDGYTF
CDR3 DNA: TGTGCCAGCAGGGGCCCCAGGGCAGGGGATGGCTACACCTTC

D gene: -
clone size: -
V gene: TRBV7-2
J gene: TRBJ1-2
CDR3 protein: CASSLPEGGRGNYGYTF
CDR3 DNA: TGTGCCAGCAGCCTTCCTGAAGGAGGGCGGGGGAACTATGGCTACACCTTC

D gene: -
clone size: -
V gene: TRBV4-3
J gene: TRBJ1-5
CDR3 protein: CASSQDRVPGDQPQHF
CDR3 DNA: TGCGCCAGCAGCCAAGACAGGGTCCCGGGGGATCAGCCCCAGCATTTT

D gene: -
clone size: once
V gene: TRBV27
J gene: TRBJ1-5
CDR3 protein: CASSSEPRDRNSNQPQHF
CDR3 DNA: TGTGCCAGCAGCTCCGAACCAAGAGACAGGAATAGCAATCAGCCCCAGCATTTT

D gene: -
clone size: -
V gene: TRBV4-2
J gene: TRBJ1-2
CDR3 protein: CASSQELRGSNRGYTF
CDR3 DNA: TGTGCCAGCAGCCAAGAACTGAGAGGGAGCAACCGTGGCTACACCTTC

D gene: -
clone size: -
V gene: TRBV5-1
J gene: TRBJ2-7
CDR3 protein: CASSLVGQNYEQYF
CDR3 DNA: TGCGCCAGCAGCTTGGTTGGGCAGAACTACGAGCAGTACTTC

D gene: -
clone size: once
V gene: TRBV5-1
J gene: TRBJ2-1
CDR3 protein: CASSSSRGSGGYEQFF
CDR3 DNA: TGCGCCAGCAGCTCCTCGAGGGGATCGGGGGGCTATGAGCAGTTCTTC

D gene: TRBD1
clone size: -
V gene: TRBV27
J gene: TRBJ1-5
CDR3 protein: CASSLGQVKEGNQPQHF
CDR3 DNA: TGTGCCAGCAGTCTAGGACAGGTTAAGGAAGGCAATCAGCCCCAGCATTTT

D gene: -
clone size: few
V gene: TRBV7-2
J gene: TRBJ1-5
CDR3 protein: CASSRDRHNQPQHF
CDR3 DNA: TGTGCCAGCAGCCGTGACAGACACAATCAGCCCCAGCATTTT

D gene: -
clone size: -
V gene: TRBV6-1
J gene: TRBJ1-1
CDR3 protein: CASSEPSHRGNTEAFF
CDR3 DNA: TGTGCCAGCAGTGAACCTTCACATCGGGGGAACACTGAAGCTTTCTTT

D gene: TRBD1
clone size: few
V gene: TRBV7-2
J gene: TRBJ1-5
CDR3 protein: CASSKGQGNQPQHF
CDR3 DNA: TGTGCCAGCAGCAAGGGACAGGGGAATCAGCCCCAGCATTTT

D gene: TRBD1
clone size: -
V gene: TRBV4-2
J gene: TRBJ1-2
CDR3 protein: CASSPLPPTGPNYGYTF
CDR3 DNA: TGTGCCAGCAGCCCGCTTCCCCCGACAGGGCCTAACTATGGCTACACCTTC

D gene: -
clone size: -
V gene: TRBV15
J gene: TRBJ2-7
CDR3 protein: CATRGGLYEQYF
CDR3 DNA: TGTGCCACGAGGGGAGGTCTCTACGAGCAGTACTTC

D gene: TRBD1
clone size: -
V gene: TRBV10-3
J gene: TRBJ2-7
CDR3 protein: CAISPMVDRGHYEQYF
CDR3 DNA: TGTGCCATCAGTCCAATGGTGGACAGGGGGCACTACGAGCAGTACTTC

D gene: TRBD1
clone size: -
V gene: TRBV5-1
J gene: TRBJ2-5
CDR3 protein: CASSYPAGQGALLVETQYF
CDR3 DNA: TGCGCCAGCAGCTACCCCGCGGGACAGGGGGCGTTGTTGGTAGAGACCCAGTACTTC

D gene: -
clone size: -
V gene: TRBV12-5
J gene: TRBJ1-1
CDR3 protein: CASGLAGVEAFF
CDR3 DNA: TGTGCTAGTGGTTTGGCCGGAGTTGAAGCTTTCTTT

D gene: TRBD2
clone size: -
V gene: TRBV7-6
J gene: TRBJ2-7
CDR3 protein: CASSLTVRLAGTLPFYEQYF
CDR3 DNA: TGTGCCAGCAGCTTAACCGTGCGGCTAGCGGGGACCCTTCCCTTTTACGAGCAGTACTTC

D gene: TRBD2
clone size: -
V gene: TRBV10-3
J gene: TRBJ2-1
CDR3 protein: CAISAGGFPYNPEQFF
CDR3 DNA: TGTGCCATCAGTGCGGGGGGGTTCCCCTACAATCCTGAGCAGTTCTTC